One sample yielded the 20 T cell receptor beta chains listed below, sequenced in a study of radiotherapy plus CTLA-4 blockade in lung cancer. Profiling relied on immunoSEQ multiplex PCR, and the TCRdb table lists in-frame clones only, not all of them. The sample has about 95,000 clones; roughly four fifths are singletons. The sequencing here drew on peripheral blood, taken from a patient treated with radiotherapy plus ipilimumab. The receptors were gathered from a human donor with non-small cell lung cancer who had stable disease on radiotherapy plus ipilimumab.

The V and J genes are TRBV7-9 and TRBJ2-7; D perhaps matches TRBD1 (6 bases). Germline V gene data show CDR1 as SEHNR and CDR2 as FQNEAQ (reference sequence). This CDR3 has 15 residues. Trimming removed 3 bases at V and 5 bases at J, with 17 bases between. The DNA for the CDR3 is TGTGCCAGCAGCTTTTTACAGGGCACCTTAGACGAGCAGTACTTC. Translating gives CASSFLQGTLDEQYF.

The CDR3, as DNA: TGCGCCAGCCGCTCACCGGGACAGGGCTATGGCTACACCTTC. Amino acid sequence: CASRSPGQGYGYTF. This chain connects TRBV5-1 to TRBJ1-2, with 9 bases that match TRBD1. The V and J ends lost 7 bases and 4 bases, in that order; junction bases with no gene match: 8. The length of the CDR3 is 14 residues. Germline V CDR1 and CDR2: SGHRS, YFSETQ.

The chain links TRBV9 to TRBJ2-5, with 7 bases that match TRBD2. The CDR3 covers 14 residues. Germline lookup yields CDR1 SGDLS and CDR2 YYNGEE. The ends lost 0 bases at V and 5 bases at J; junction bases unmatched: 4. The CDR3 DNA follows: TGTGCCAGCAGCGTAGTTGTGGGGGGGGAGACCCAGTACTTC. It translates to CASSVVVGGETQYF.

This clone came up a few times. The CDR3 spells CASSKSEAGELFF. The CDR3 DNA sequence: TGTGCCAGCAGCAAATCAGAAGCCGGGGAGCTGTTTTTT. The V gene is TRBV21-1, the J gene TRBJ2-2; the D call of TRBD1 is as the table states it, not checked on the DNA. TRBV21-1 is a documented pseudogene. This CDR3 is built from 13 residues.

This chain uses TRBV18 with TRBJ2-3; TRBD2 is a possible D gene (5 bases). With 1 base removed from V and 1 base from J, the gap between germline ends came to 12 bases. This CDR3 spans 16 amino acids. Germline V gives CDR1 KGHSH, CDR2 LQKENI. CDR3 residues: CASSPLRAAGTDTQYF. CDR3 nucleotides: TGTGCCAGCTCACCACTCAGAGCGGCGGGCACAGATACGCAGTATTTT.

In its sample, this clone was seen once. J is TRBJ2-1 and V is TRBV6-4; 8 bases fit TRBD1. This CDR3 region has 15 residues. V gave up 5 bases and J gave up 4 bases; unmatched junction bases: 7. The germline V gene has CDR1 MRHNA and CDR2 SNTAGT. The CDR3 DNA reads as TGTGCCAGCAGTCCCACGACAGGGGCATACAATGAGCAGTTCTTC. This gives the protein CASSPTTGAYNEQFF.

This chain connects TRBV19 to TRBJ1-1, with 10 bases lining up with TRBD1. The junction had 7 bases not matched to a gene; V was cut back by 5 bases and J by 7 bases. CDR1 is LNHDA, CDR2 SQIVND, per germline (reference sequence). The CDR3 loop spans 14 amino acids. CDR3 sequence (DNA): TGTGCCAGTAGTCTAAGACAGGGGGCCCGTGAAGCTTTCTTT. The encoded protein is CASSLRQGAREAFF.

The chain combines TRBV6-5 with TRBJ2-2; 7 bases map to TRBD2. This CDR3 is built from 14 residues. Trimming cost V 10 bases and J 2 bases; bases outside gene matches: 7. From germline, CDR1 is MNHEY and CDR2 SVGAGI. The CDR3 nucleotides read TGTGCCACAAAGACTAGCTCTAACACCGGGGAGCTGTTTTTT. Protein product: CATKTSSNTGELFF.

The rearrangement links TRBV5-6 to TRBJ2-2; D is possibly TRBD2 (5 bases). Germline V CDR1 and CDR2: SGHDT, YYEEEE. V dropped 6 bases and J dropped 2 bases, with 14 bases sitting between them. The CDR3 sequence is 15 residues long. In DNA form, the CDR3 reads TGTGCCAGCACCCGGGGAAGCGTTAACACCGGGGAGCTGTTTTTT. Translated: CASTRGSVNTGELFF.

This chain links TRBV10-1 with TRBJ2-5; D might be TRBD1 or TRBD2, each matching 5 bases. V was cut by 9 bases and J by 2 bases, with 16 bases left in between. The CDR3 has 14 residues. From germline, CDR1 is WNHNN and CDR2 SYGVQD (reference sequence). CDR3 in amino acids: CASKAGTVQETQYF. As DNA, the CDR3 is TGCGCCAGTAAGGCTGGGACGGTACAAGAGACCCAGTACTTC.

This clone was seen a single time. The genes are TRBV4-2 and TRBJ2-1; 7 bases line up with TRBD1. With 1 base clipped from V and 2 bases from J, the junction kept 5 bases outside the gene matches. Germline CDR1 reads LGHNA; CDR2 reads YNFKEQ. This CDR3 comprises 16 residues. CDR3 sequence reads: CASSQGGTVPYNEQFF. The CDR3 nucleotides read TGTGCCAGCAGCCAAGGAGGGACAGTACCCTACAATGAGCAGTTCTTC.

The CDR3 sequence is CAWSARVNEQYF. Written as DNA, the CDR3 is TGTGCCTGGAGTGCCAGGGTTAACGAGCAGTACTTC. The genes are TRBV30 and TRBJ2-7; D is possibly TRBD1 (5 bases). Germline CDR1 reads GTSNPN; CDR2 reads SVGIG (reference sequence). V was trimmed by 1 base and J by 5 bases, leaving 9 bases between them. The CDR3 loop spans 12 amino acids.

This chain links TRBV15 with TRBJ2-5; 8 nucleotides align to TRBD1. This CDR3 comprises 14 residues. The germline CDR1 and CDR2 sequences are LNHNV and YYDKDF (reference sequence). V shed 4 bases, J shed 2 bases, and the junction held 3 bases outside the gene matches. CDR3 amino acids: CATSNRGRQETQYF. The CDR3 region has the DNA TGTGCCACCAGCAACAGGGGGAGGCAAGAGACCCAGTACTTC.

The chain has TRBV6-5 and TRBJ1-2; TRBD1 is a possible D gene (5 bases). V dropped 0 bases and J dropped 7 bases, with 12 bases sitting between them. Germline lookup yields CDR1 MNHEY and CDR2 SVGAGI. The CDR3 is made up of 14 amino acids. CDR3 region: CASSYSGQGGGYTF. The DNA of the CDR3 is TGTGCCAGCAGTTACTCAGGCCAGGGAGGTGGCTACACCTTC.

This clone was seen a single time. The rearrangement uses TRBV6-5 and TRBJ2-5; possibly TRBD2 for D (5 bases). CDR3 length: 15 residues. From germline, CDR1 is MNHEY and CDR2 SVGAGI. Trimming stripped 6 bases from V and 2 bases from J, with 16 bases between. CDR3 in amino acids: CASSHTHREQETQYF. In nucleotides, the CDR3 is TGTGCCAGCAGCCACACGCATCGGGAACAAGAGACCCAGTACTTC.

CDR3 residues: CASSFISGYEQYF. The CDR3 bases are TGTGCCAGCAGCTTCATATCCGGATACGAGCAGTACTTC. The chain has TRBV5-4 and TRBJ2-7; D unclear. The CDR3 loop spans 13 amino acids. Germline lookup yields CDR1 SGHNT and CDR2 YYREEE (reference sequence). Trimming removed 2 bases at V and 4 bases at J, with 10 bases between.

The CDR3 DNA is TGTGCCAGCAGATCCGGGTCGAGCTCCTACGAGCAGTACTTC. The encoded protein is CASRSGSSSYEQYF. The chain joins TRBV6-1 to TRBJ2-7, with D unresolved. The germline CDR1 and CDR2 sequences are MNHNS and SASEGT. The CDR3 sequence is 14 residues long. V dropped 6 bases and J dropped 0 bases, with 12 bases sitting between them.

This clone was seen only a few times. The chain carries TRBV5-1 and TRBJ1-6; no clear D gene. The V end lost 6 bases, the J end lost 7 bases, and 11 bases lay between the germline ends. The CDR3 spans 13 residues. CDR1 SGHRS and CDR2 YFSETQ come from the germline V gene. CDR3 residues: CASKLGENSPLHF. CDR3 bases: TGCGCCAGCAAGCTCGGGGAGAATTCACCCCTCCACTTT.

By sample fraction, this clone is medium-sized. CDR3 DNA: TGTGCCTGGACACAAGGGACGGTTTACGAGCAGTACTTC. Amino acid sequence: CAWTQGTVYEQYF. The chain is built from TRBV30 and TRBJ2-7; perhaps D is TRBD1 or TRBD2 (5 bases each). Trimming cost V 4 bases and J 4 bases, with 14 bases left between them. Germline CDR1 reads GTSNPN; CDR2 reads SVGIG (reference sequence). This CDR3 comprises 13 residues.

The chain joins TRBV6-5 to TRBJ1-5, with TRBD1 matching 11 bases. The germline CDR1 and CDR2 sequences are MNHEY and SVGAGI. V dropped 5 bases and J dropped 5; count of bases not matched to a gene: 5. The CDR3 is 15 amino acids. The CDR3, as DNA: TGTGCCAGCAGTCGGGACAGGGGGGCCGATCAGCCCCAGCATTTT. Its translation is CASSRDRGADQPQHF.